This T cell receptor (beta chain) was sequenced during a study of identical twins. Template switching added a universal primer site; cDNA carried unique molecular identifiers. TCRdb ran MiXCR on the 5' RACE reads and lists one entry per CDR3 protein. The table lists over 200,000 distinct CDR3 sequences, over 9.5% of them singletons, with 9% to 10% in the top ten. This CDR3 has 14 residues. Germline assignment: CDR1 DFQATT and CDR2 SNEGSKA (reference sequence). Study outcomes and limitations: Fewer insertions characterized abundant cord blood beta clonotypes, whereas memory repertoires showed none. Zero-insertion analyses were open to partial confounding by invariant MAIT and iNKT cells. The models gave estimates that fell short of the out-of-frame TCR alpha sharing seen in monozygotic twins.

Note on this clonotype: The target antigen is unknown. At one of its ends the junction is not consistent with the germline gene, which may arise from a read error.

This chain connects TRBV20-1 to TRBJ2-1; 11 bases align to TRBD2. The origin of this receptor is a man between 45 and 60 years old in good health. The sample comprised memory T cells sorted from blood. The CDR3 spells CSGRLAGYYNEQFF. Written as DNA, the CDR3 is TGCAGTGGTAGACTAGCGGGATACTACAATGAGCAGTTCTTC.